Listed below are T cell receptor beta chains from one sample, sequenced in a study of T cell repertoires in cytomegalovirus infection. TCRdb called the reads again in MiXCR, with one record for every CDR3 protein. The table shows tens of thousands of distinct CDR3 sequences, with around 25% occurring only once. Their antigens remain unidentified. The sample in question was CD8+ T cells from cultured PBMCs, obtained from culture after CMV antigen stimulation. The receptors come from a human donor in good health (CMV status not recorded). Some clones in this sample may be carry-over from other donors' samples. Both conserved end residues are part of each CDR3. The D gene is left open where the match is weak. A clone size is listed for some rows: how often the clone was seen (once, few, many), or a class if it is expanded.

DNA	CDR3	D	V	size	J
TGTGCCAGCAGCGTAGTGGGAGGACCCACTGAAGCTTTCTTT	CASSVVGGPTEAFF	NA	TRBV9	many	TRBJ1-1
TGTGCCTGGAGTCTCACCGGGGGCTTCGCCGGGGAGCTGTTTTTT	CAWSLTGGFAGELFF	NA	TRBV30	NA	TRBJ2-2
TGTGCCAGCAGAAATGCCTATGGCTACACCTTC	CASRNAYGYTF	NA	TRBV12-3/TRBV12-4	many	TRBJ1-2
TGTGCCAGCAGCAGGGACTCCACCTCCCGACACGAGCAGTACTTC	CASSRDSTSRHEQYF	NA	TRBV7-6	many	TRBJ2-7
TGCGCCAGCAGCCAAGGTGCGGGGGGCGGCGAGACCCAGTACTTC	CASSQGAGGGETQYF	TRBD2	TRBV4-3	few	TRBJ2-5
TGTGCCAGCACCCGGCCGGGACTAGTCACCGACGAGCAGTACTTC	CASTRPGLVTDEQYF	TRBD2	TRBV7-8	many	TRBJ2-7
TGTGCCAGCAGTTTAGCTATGGGGTTAGGTGCTGAAGCTTTCTTT	CASSLAMGLGAEAFF	NA	TRBV28	many	TRBJ1-1
TGTGCCAGCAGTTTTACGGGGGGGCGGGATACGCAGTATTTT	CASSFTGGRDTQYF	TRBD2	TRBV28	NA	TRBJ2-3
TGTGCCAGCAGGCTCGGACAGGGTTCCCAACTTTACGAGCAGTACTTC	CASRLGQGSQLYEQYF	TRBD1	TRBV6-1	few	TRBJ2-7
TGTGCCAGCAGTGAAACGCAGACATCTTATGGCTACACCTTC	CASSETQTSYGYTF	NA	TRBV2	NA	TRBJ1-2
TGTGCCAGCAGTGTCCAAGGGAAATACACCGGGGAGCTGTTTTTT	CASSVQGKYTGELFF	NA	TRBV2	few	TRBJ2-2
TGTGCCAGCAGACCGGACTTCCCGAATTACCAAGAGACCCAGTACTTC	CASRPDFPNYQETQYF	NA	TRBV28	many	TRBJ2-5
TGTGCCAGTAGTATGCTACAGGGAGGCGATACGCAGTATTTT	CASSMLQGGDTQYF	NA	TRBV19	once	TRBJ2-3
TGTGCCAGCAGCGCCGACGGTTACGAGCAGTACTTC	CASSADGYEQYF	NA	TRBV6-2/TRBV6-3	many	TRBJ2-7
TGTGCCAGCAGTTTCGAGCGACGGCTTAACACTGAAGCTTTCTTT	CASSFERRLNTEAFF	NA	TRBV6-2/TRBV6-3	NA	TRBJ1-1
TGTGCCAGCAGCTCGGACAGGCCGGTACAAGAGACCCAGTACTTC	CASSSDRPVQETQYF	TRBD1	TRBV5-5	NA	TRBJ2-5
TGTGCCAGCAGTTACGGACAGGGGAACACTGAAGCTTTCTTT	CASSYGQGNTEAFF	TRBD1	TRBV6-5	few	TRBJ1-1
TGTGCCATCGGGCCCCCAGGGACCTACGAGCAGTACTTC	CAIGPPGTYEQYF	NA	TRBV7-9	few	TRBJ2-7